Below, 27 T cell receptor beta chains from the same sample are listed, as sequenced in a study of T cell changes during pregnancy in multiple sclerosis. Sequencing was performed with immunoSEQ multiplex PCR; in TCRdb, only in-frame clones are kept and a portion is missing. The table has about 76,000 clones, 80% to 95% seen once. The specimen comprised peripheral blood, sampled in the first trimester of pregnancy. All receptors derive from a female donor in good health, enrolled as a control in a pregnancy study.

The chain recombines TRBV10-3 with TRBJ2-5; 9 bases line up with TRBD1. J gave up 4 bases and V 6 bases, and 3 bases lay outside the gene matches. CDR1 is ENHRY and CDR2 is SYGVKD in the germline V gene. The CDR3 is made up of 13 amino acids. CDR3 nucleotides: TGTGCCATCAGGTTGGACAGGGGAGAGACCCAGTACTTC. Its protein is CAIRLDRGETQYF.

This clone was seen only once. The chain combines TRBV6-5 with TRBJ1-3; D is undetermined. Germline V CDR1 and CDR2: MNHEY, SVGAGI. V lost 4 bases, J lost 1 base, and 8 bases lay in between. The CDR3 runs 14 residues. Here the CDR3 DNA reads TGTGCCAGCAGTTCGGGAACATCTGGAAACACCATATATTTT. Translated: CASSSGTSGNTIYF.

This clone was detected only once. The CDR3 loop reads CASSEQQNQETQYF. DNA for the CDR3: TGTGCCAGCAGTGAACAACAGAACCAAGAGACCCAGTACTTC. This chain joins TRBV2 and TRBJ2-5; D unresolved. Looked up from germline, CDR1 is SNHLY and CDR2 is FYNNEI. The CDR3 runs to 14 residues. Trimming cost V 2 bases and J 0 bases, with 7 bases left between them.

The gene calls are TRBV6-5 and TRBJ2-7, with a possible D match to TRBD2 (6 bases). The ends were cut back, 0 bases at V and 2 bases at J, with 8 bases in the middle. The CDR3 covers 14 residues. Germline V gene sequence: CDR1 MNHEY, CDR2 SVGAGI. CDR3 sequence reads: CASSYSGGPYEQYF. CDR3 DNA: TGTGCCAGCAGTTACTCGGGAGGACCCTACGAGCAGTACTTC.

The chain's CDR3 is CASSFQALGEQYF. DNA for the CDR3: TGTGCCAGCAGCTTTCAGGCGCTGGGTGAGCAGTACTTC. The V and J genes are TRBV7-9 and TRBJ2-7; D is ambiguous. V shed 3 bases and J shed 7 bases, with 13 bases lying between them. This CDR3 has 13 residues. In germline, CDR1 is SEHNR, CDR2 FQNEAQ (reference sequence).

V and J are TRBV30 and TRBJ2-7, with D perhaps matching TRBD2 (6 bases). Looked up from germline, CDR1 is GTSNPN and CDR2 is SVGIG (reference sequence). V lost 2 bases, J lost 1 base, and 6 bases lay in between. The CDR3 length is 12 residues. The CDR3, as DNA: TGTGCCTGGAGTAGCGGGTCCTACGAGCAGTACTTC. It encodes CAWSSGSYEQYF.

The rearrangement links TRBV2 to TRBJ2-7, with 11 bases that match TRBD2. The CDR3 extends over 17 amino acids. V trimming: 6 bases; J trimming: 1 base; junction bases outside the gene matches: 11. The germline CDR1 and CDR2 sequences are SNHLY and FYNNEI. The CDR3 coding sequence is TGTGCCAGCAGGTTGAGTAGCGGGAGGGATCAGTCCTACGAGCAGTACTTC. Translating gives CASRLSSGRDQSYEQYF. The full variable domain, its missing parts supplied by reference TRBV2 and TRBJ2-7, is EPEVTQTPSHQVTQMGQEVILRCVPISNHLYFYWYRQILGQKVEFLVSFYNNEISEKSEIFDDQFSVERPDGSNFTLKIRSTKLEDSAMYFCASRLSSGRDQSYEQYFGPGTRLTVT.

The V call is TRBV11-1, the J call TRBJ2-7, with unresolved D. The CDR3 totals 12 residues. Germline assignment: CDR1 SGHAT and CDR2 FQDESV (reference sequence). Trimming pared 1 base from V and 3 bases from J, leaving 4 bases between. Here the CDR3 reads CASSLDGYEQYF. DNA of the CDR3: TGTGCCAGCAGCTTAGACGGCTACGAGCAGTACTTC.

The CDR3 region has the DNA TGCAGCGTCCCAGAATGGCAGGGAGGGCCCCAAGAGACCCAGTACTTC. This translates into CSVPEWQGGPQETQYF. The genes are TRBV29-1 and TRBJ2-5; TRBD2 aligns across 7 bases. The CDR3 has 16 amino acids. CDR1 SQVTM and CDR2 ANQGSEA come from the germline V gene. The J segment lost 1 base and the V segment lost 6 bases, leaving 14 bases of the junction unmatched.

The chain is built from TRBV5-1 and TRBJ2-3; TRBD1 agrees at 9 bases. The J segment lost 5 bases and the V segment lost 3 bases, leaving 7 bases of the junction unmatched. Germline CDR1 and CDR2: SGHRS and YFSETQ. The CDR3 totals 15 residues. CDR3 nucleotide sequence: TGCGCCAGCAGCTCGGGACAGGGAGGTGGAGATACGCAGTATTTT. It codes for CASSSGQGGGDTQYF.

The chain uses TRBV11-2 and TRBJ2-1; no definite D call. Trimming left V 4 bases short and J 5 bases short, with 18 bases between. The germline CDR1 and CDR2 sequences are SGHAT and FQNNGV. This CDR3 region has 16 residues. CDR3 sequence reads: CASSYGGTEEHNEQFF. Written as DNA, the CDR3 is TGTGCCAGCAGCTACGGTGGTACAGAAGAGCACAATGAGCAGTTCTTC.

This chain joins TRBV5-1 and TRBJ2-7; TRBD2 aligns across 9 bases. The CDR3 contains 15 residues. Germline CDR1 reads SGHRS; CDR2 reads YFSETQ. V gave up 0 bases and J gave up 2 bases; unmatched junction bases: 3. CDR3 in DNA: TGCGCCAGCAGCTTGGTTGCTAGCGGGACCTACGAGCAGTACTTC. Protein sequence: CASSLVASGTYEQYF.

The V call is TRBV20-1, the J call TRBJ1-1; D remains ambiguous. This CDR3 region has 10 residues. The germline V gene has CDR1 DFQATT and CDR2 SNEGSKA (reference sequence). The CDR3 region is CSPVEVEAFF. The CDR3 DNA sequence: TGCAGCCCTGTAGAGGTTGAAGCTTTCTTT.

CDR3 DNA: TGTGCCAGCAGCTTCCGACTAGCGGGAGTTGTTACCGGGGAGCTGTTTTTT. This translates into CASSFRLAGVVTGELFF. The rearrangement links TRBV11-3 to TRBJ2-2; 12 nucleotides align to TRBD2. The length of the CDR3 is 17 residues. The V segment lost 3 bases and the J segment 5 bases; nucleotides outside the gene matches: 7. Germline V gives CDR1 SGHNT, CDR2 YENEEA.

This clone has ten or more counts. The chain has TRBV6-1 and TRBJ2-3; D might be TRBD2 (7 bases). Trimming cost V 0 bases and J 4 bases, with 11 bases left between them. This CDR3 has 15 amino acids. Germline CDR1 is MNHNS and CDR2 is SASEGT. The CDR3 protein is CASSEAAGGPDTQYF. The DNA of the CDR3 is TGTGCCAGCAGTGAAGCCGCCGGGGGGCCAGATACGCAGTATTTT.

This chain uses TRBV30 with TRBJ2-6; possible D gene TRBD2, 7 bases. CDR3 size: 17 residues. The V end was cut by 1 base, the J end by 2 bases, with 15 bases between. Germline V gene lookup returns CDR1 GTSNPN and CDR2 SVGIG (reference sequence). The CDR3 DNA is TGTGCCTGGAGTGCTGCCCGGGGGGCCGCTGGGGCCAACGTCCTGACTTTC. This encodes CAWSAARGAAGANVLTF.

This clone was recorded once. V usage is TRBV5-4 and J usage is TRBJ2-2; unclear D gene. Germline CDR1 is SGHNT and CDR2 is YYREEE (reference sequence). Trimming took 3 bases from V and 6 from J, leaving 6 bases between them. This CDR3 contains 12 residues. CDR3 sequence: CASSSPSGELFF. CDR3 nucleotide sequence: TGTGCCAGCAGCTCCCCCTCCGGGGAGCTGTTTTTT.

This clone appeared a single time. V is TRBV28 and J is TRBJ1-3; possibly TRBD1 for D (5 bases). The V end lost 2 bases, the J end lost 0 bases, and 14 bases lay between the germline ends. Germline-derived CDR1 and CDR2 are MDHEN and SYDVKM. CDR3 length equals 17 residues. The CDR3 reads CASSLMNRLDSGNTIYF. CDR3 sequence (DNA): TGTGCCAGCAGTTTAATGAACAGGCTCGACTCTGGAAACACCATATATTTT.

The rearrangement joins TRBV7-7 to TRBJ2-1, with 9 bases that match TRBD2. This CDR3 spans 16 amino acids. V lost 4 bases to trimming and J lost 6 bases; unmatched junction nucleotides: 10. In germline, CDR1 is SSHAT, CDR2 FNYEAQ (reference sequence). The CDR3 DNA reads TGTGCCAGCAGCTCCGAGCGGGGGGTGGGATCCAATGAGCAGTTCTTC. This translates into CASSSERGVGSNEQFF.

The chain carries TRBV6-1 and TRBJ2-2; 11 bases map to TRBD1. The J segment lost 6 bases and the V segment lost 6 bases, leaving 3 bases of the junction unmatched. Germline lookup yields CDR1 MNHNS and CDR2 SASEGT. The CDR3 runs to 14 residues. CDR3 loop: CASSRDRGAGELFF. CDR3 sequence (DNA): TGTGCCAGCAGCCGGGACAGGGGGGCCGGGGAGCTGTTTTTT.

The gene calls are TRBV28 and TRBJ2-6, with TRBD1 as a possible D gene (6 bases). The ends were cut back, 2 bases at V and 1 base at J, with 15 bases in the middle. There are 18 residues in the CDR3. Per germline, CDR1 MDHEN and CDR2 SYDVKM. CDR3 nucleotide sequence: TGTGCCAGCAGTTTAGACAGGTTATCTTTTTCTGGGGCCAACGTCCTGACTTTC. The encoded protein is CASSLDRLSFSGANVLTF.

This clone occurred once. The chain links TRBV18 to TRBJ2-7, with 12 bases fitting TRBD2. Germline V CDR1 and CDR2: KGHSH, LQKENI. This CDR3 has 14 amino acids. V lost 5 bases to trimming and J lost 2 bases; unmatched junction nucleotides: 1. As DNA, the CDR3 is TGTGCCAGCTCAGGGACTAGCGGGCCCTACGAGCAGTACTTC. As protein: CASSGTSGPYEQYF.

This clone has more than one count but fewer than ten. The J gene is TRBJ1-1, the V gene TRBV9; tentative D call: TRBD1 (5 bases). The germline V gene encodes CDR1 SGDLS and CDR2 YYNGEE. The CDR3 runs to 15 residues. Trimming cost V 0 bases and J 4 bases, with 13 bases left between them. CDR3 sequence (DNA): TGTGCCAGCAGCGTAGGGGTAGAAAGGGGCACTGAAGCTTTCTTT. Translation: CASSVGVERGTEAFF.

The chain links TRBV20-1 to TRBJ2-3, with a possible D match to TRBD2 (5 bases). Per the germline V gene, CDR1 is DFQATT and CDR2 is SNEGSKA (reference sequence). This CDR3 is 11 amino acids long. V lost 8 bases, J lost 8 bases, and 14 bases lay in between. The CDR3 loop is CSSPFRGTQYF. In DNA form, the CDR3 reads TGCAGTTCCCCATTTCGGGGTACGCAGTATTTT.

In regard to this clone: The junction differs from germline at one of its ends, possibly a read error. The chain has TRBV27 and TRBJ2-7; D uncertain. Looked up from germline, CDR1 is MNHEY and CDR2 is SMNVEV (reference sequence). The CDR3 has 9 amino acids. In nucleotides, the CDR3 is TGTGCCAGCACCCGCAATTTCAGCTTC. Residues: CASTRNFSF.

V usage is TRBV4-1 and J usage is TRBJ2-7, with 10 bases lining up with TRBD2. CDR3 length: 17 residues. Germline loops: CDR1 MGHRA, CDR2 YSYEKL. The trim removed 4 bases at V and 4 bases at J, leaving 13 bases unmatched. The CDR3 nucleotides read TGCGCCAGCAGCCTCGTACCCCCTAGCGGGAGTGGGTACGAGCAGTACTTC. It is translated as CASSLVPPSGSGYEQYF.

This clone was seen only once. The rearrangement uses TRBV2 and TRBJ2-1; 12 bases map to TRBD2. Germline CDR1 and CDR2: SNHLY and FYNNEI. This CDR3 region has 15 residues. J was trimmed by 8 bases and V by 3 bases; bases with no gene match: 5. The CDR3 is CASSETSGSLYEQFF. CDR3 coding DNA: TGTGCCAGCAGTGAGACTAGCGGGAGTTTGTATGAGCAGTTCTTC.